This T cell receptor beta chain was retrieved from a study of shared clonotypes between healthy human individuals. A word on this clone: Its antigen is as yet unknown.

The naive CD8 subset, CD45RO-negative cells positively selected for CCR7, excluded terminally differentiated effector memory CD45RA+ cells. Every immunoSEQ plate was one replicate of a subset's evenly spread DNA. Methods used by the authors: ImmunoSEQ output held junction-only sequences without quality scores, so filtering differed. The repertoire was sequenced with immunoSEQ multiplex PCR; TCRdb's copy has only in-frame clones and lacks some. V and J calls and clone size are copied from that table; D and trimming were computed from the DNA. The sample contains about 1.9 million clones, 93% of which appear only once. The CDR3 length is 11 residues. The V end was cut by 8 bases, the J end by 6 bases, with 8 bases between. The germline V gene has CDR1 LGHNA and CDR2 YNFKEQ. Study-wide results and limits: Estimated clonotype richness was generally higher in naive than memory subsets.

The chain links TRBV4-2 to TRBJ2-1; perhaps TRBD2 as D (5 bases). Sequencing used naive CD8+ T cells from PBMCs. This TCR was sampled from a man aged 18 to 29 in good health. Some clones in this sample may be carry-over from other donors' samples. The CDR3 DNA sequence: TGTGCCAGCGGGAGATCCAATGAGCAGTTCTTC. It specifies CASGRSNEQFF.